This TCR beta chain was documented in a study of cytomegalovirus exposure and HLA in healthy donors. Overall study results and limits: Reports showed the classifier diagnosing cytomegalovirus status with high specificity and sensitivity. Usually a TCR sequence was rare, but some public TCRs were found in many donors.

The CDR3 contains 14 residues. V was clipped by 3 bases and J by 4 bases; unmatched bases: 4. CDR1 is SQVTM and CDR2 is ANQGSEA in the germline V gene. This clone was found a few times. The antigen is unknown. Use of 60 Vbeta and 13 Jbeta primers characterized the PCR. TCRdb's copy holds only in-frame clones and misses some; the assay was immunoSEQ multiplex PCR. The data show 33,000 or so clones, 70% to 80% seen once. The sample consisted of PBMCs. The sequence derives from a young woman in good health and CMV-seropositive. The J gene is TRBJ2-5, the V gene TRBV29-1; TRBD1 matches at 11 bases. The CDR3 coding sequence is TGCAGCGTTGACGCGGACAGGGGGCCAGAGACCCAGTACTTC. Its translation: CSVDADRGPETQYF.